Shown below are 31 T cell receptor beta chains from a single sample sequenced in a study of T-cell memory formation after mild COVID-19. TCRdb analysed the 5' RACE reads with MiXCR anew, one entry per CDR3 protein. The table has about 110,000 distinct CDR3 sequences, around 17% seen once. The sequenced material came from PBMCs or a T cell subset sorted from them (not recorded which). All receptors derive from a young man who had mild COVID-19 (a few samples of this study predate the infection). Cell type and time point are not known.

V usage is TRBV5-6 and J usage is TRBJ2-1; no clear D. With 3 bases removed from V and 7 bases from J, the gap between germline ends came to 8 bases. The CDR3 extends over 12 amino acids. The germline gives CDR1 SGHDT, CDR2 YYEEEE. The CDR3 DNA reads TGTGCCAGCAGCTATCAATTGAATGAGCAGTTCTTC. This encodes CASSYQLNEQFF.

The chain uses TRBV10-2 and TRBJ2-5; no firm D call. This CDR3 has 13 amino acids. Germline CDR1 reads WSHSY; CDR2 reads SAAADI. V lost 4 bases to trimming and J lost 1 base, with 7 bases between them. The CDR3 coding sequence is TGCGCCAGCAGTGTGGCCAGCCAAGAGACCCAGTACTTC. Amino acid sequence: CASSVASQETQYF.

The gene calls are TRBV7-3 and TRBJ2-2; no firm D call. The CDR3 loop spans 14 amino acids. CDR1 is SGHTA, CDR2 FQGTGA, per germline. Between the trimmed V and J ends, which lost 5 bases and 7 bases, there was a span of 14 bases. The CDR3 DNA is TGTGCCAGCAGCGAAGCCGACCGGTTCGGGGAGCTGTTTTTT. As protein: CASSEADRFGELFF. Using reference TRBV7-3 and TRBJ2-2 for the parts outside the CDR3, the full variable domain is GAGVSQTPSNKVTEKGKYVELRCDPISGHTALYWYRQSLGQGPEFLIYFQGTGAADDSGLPNDRFFAVRPEGSVSTLKIQRTERGDSAVYLCASSEADRFGELFFGEGSRLTVL.

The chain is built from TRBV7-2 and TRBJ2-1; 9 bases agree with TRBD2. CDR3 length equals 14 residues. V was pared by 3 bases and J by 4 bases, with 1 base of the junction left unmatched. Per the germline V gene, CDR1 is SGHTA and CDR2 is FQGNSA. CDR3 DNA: TGTGCCAGCAGCTTGGGACTAGCTTACAATGAGCAGTTCTTC. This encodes CASSLGLAYNEQFF.

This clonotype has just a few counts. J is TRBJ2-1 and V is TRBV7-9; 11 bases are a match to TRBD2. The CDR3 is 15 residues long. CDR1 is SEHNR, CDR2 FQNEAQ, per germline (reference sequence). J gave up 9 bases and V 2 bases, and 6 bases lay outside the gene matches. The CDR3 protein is CASSLLAGGIPEQFF. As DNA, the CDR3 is TGTGCCAGCAGCTTACTAGCGGGGGGCATCCCTGAGCAGTTCTTC.

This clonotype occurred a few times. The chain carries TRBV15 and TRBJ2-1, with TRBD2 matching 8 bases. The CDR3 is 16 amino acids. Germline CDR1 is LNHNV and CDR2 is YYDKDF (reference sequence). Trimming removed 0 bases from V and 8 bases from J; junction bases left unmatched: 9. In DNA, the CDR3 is TGTGCCACCAGCAGAGATTTGGCGGGGGGCCTTGATGAGCAGTTCTTC. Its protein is CATSRDLAGGLDEQFF.

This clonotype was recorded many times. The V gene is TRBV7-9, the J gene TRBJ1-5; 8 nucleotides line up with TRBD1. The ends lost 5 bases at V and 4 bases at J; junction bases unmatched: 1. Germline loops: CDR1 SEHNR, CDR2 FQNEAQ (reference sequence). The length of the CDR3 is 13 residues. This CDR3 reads CASSRQGNQPQHF. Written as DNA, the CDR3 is TGTGCCAGCAGCCGACAGGGGAATCAGCCCCAGCATTTT.

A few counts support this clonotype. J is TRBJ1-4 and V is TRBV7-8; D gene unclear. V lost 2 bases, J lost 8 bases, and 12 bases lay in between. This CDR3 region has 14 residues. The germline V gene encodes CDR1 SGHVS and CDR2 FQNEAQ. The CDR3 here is CASSLSSLGEKLFF. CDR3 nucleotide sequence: TGTGCCAGCAGCTTATCAAGCCTCGGGGAAAAACTGTTTTTT.

CDR3 residues: CASSYSETGAFGTEAFF. The CDR3 DNA reads as TGTGCCAGCAGTTACTCTGAGACAGGAGCCTTCGGCACTGAAGCTTTCTTT. The chain employs TRBV6-5 and TRBJ1-1; tentative D call: TRBD1 (6 bases). Trimming removed 0 bases from V and 4 bases from J, with 18 bases in between. CDR1 is MNHEY, CDR2 SVGAGI, per germline. The CDR3 spans 17 residues.

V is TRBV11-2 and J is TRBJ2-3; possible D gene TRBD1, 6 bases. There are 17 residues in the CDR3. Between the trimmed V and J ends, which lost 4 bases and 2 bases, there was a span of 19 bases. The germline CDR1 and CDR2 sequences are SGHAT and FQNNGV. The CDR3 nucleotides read TGTGCCAGCAGCTCTCGGCTCGCCCAGGGGCCCACAGATACGCAGTATTTT. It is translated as CASSSRLAQGPTDTQYF.

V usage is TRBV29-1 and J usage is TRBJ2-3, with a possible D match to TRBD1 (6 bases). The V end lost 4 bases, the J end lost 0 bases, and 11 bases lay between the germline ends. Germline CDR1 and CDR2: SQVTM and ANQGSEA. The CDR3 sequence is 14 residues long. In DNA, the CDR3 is TGCAGCGTTGTGAACAGGGCCAGCACAGATACGCAGTATTTT. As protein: CSVVNRASTDTQYF.

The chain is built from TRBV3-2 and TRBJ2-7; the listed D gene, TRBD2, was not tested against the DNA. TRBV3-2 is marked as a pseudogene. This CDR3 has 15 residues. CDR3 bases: TGTGCCAGCAGCCAAGATCTGAGGCCCCCCAACGAGCAGTACTTC. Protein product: CASSQDLRPPNEQYF.

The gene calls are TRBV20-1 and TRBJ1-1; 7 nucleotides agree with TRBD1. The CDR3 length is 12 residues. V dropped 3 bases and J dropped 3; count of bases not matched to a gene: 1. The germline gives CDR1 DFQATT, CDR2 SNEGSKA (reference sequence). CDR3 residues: CSARQGDTEAFF. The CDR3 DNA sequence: TGCAGTGCTAGGCAGGGGGACACTGAAGCTTTCTTT.

The CDR3 DNA sequence: TGTGCCAGCAAGTCGGGATCCGACCTGCGTGCAGATACGCAGTATTTT. It specifies CASKSGSDLRADTQYF. The rearrangement joins TRBV9 to TRBJ2-3, with D possibly TRBD2 on 5 matching bases. Germline V gives CDR1 SGDLS, CDR2 YYNGEE. The length of the CDR3 is 16 residues. Trimming stripped 6 bases from V and 4 bases from J, with 21 bases between.

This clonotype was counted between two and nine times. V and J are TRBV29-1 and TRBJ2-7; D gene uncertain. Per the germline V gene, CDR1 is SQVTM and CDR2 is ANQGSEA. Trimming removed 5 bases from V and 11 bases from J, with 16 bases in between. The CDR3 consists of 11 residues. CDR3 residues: CSVKGGVDEYF. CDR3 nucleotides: TGCAGCGTTAAGGGTGGGGTCGATGAGTACTTC.

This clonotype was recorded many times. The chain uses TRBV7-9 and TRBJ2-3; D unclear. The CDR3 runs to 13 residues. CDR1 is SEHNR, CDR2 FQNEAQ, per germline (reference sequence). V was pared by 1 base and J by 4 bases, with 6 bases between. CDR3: CASSLEWADTQYF. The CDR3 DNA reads TGTGCCAGCAGCTTAGAGTGGGCAGATACGCAGTATTTT.

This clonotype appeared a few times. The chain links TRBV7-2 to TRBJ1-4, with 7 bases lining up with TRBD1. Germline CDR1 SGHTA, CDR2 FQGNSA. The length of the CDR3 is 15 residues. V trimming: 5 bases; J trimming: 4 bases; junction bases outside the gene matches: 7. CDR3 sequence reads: CASSTRQGNNEKLFF. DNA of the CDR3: TGTGCCAGCAGCACCCGACAGGGCAATAATGAAAAACTGTTTTTT.

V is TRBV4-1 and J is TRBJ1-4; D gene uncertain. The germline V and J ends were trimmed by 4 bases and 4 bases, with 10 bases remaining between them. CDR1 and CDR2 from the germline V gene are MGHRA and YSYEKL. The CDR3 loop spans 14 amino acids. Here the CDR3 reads CASSPDGLNEKLFF. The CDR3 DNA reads TGCGCCAGCAGCCCGGACGGGCTTAATGAAAAACTGTTTTTT.

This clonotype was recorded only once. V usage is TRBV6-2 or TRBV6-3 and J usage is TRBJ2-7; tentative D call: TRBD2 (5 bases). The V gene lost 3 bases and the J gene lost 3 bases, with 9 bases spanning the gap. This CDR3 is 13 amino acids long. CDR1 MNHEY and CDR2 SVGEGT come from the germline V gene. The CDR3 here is CASSYSGYYEQYV. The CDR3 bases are TGTGCCAGCAGTTATTCGGGGTACTACGAGCAGTACGTC.

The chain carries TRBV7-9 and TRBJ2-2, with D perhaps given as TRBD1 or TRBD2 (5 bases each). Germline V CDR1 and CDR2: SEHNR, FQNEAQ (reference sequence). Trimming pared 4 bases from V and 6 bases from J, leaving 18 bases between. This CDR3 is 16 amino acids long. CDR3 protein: CASSWGPPFSSGELFF. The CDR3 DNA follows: TGTGCCAGCAGCTGGGGACCCCCATTTTCATCCGGGGAGCTGTTTTTT.

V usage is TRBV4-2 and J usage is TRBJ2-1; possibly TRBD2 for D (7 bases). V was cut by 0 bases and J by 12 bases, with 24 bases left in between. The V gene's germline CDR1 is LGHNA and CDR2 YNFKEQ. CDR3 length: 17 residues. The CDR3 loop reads CASSQDRLVGRGYRQFF. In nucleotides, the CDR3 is TGTGCCAGCAGCCAAGATCGGCTAGTGGGGAGGGGGTACCGGCAGTTCTTC.

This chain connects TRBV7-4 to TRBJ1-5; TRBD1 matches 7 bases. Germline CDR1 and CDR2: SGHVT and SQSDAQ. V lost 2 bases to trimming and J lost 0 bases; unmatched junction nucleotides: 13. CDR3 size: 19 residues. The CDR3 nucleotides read TGTGCCAGCAGCTTAAATACGGGACAGTGGATTCATAGCAATCAGCCCCAGCATTTT. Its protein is CASSLNTGQWIHSNQPQHF.

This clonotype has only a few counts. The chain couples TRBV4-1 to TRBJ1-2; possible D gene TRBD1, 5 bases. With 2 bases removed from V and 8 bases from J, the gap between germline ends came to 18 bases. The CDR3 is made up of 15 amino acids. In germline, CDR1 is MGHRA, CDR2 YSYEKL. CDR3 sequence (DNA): TGCGCCAGCAGCCAACAGGGCACAACATATGGGGGCTACACCTTC. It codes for CASSQQGTTYGGYTF.

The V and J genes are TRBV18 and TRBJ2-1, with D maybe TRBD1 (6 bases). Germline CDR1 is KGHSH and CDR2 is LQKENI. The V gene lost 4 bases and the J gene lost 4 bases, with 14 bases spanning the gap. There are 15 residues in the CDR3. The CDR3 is CASSHPGQTYNEQFF. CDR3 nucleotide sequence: TGTGCCAGCTCACACCCTGGACAGACATACAATGAGCAGTTCTTC.

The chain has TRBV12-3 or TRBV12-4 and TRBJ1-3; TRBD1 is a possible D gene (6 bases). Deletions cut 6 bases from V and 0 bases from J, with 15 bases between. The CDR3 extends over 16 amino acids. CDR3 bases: TGTGCCAGCAGGCCACAGGGTTGGAACTCTGGAAACACCATATATTTT. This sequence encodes CASRPQGWNSGNTIYF.

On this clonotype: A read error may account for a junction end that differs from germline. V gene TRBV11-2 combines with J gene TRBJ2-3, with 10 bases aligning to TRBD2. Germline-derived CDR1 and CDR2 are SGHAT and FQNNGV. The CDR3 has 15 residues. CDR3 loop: CASTLLAGSPDTQYF. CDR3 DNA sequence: TGTGCCAGCACCTTACTAGCGGGGAGCCCGGATACGCAGTATTTT.

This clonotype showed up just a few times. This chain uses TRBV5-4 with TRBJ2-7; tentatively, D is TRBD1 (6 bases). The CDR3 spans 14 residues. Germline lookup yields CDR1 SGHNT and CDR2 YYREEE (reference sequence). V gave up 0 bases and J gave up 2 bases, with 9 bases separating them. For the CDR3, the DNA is TGTGCCAGCAGCTTGGCCCGGGACACCTACGAGCAGTACGTC. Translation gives CASSLARDTYEQYV.

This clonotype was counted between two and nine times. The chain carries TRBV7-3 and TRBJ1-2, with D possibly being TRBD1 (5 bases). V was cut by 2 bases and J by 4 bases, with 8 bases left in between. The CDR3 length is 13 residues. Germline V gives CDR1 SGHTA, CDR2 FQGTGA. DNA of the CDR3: TGTGCCAGCAGCTTATTGGGGGGCTATGGCTACACCTTC. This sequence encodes CASSLLGGYGYTF.

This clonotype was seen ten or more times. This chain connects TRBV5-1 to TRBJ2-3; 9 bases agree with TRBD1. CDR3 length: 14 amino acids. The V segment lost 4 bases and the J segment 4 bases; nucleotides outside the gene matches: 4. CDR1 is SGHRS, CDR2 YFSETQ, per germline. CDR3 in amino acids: CASSLGQGPDTQYF. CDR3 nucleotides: TGCGCCAGCAGCCTTGGACAGGGGCCAGATACGCAGTATTTT.

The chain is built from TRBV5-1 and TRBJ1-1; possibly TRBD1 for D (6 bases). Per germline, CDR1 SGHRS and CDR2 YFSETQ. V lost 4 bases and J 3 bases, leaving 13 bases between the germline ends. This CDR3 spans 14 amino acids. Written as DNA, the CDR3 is TGCGCCAGCAGCGTTCAGGGGCCGGACACTGAAGCTTTCTTT. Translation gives CASSVQGPDTEAFF.

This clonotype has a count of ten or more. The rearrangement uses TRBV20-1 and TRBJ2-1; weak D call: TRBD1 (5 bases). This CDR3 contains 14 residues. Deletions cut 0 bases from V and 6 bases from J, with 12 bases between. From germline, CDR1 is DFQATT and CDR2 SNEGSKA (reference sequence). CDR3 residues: CSARDQRGGNEQFF. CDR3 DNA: TGCAGTGCTAGAGATCAAAGGGGTGGCAATGAGCAGTTCTTC.